This TCR beta chain was sequenced in a study of T cell repertoires in cytomegalovirus infection. Each CDR3 protein gets one entry after TCRdb re-called the reads with MiXCR. The repertoire has some 800,000 distinct CDR3 sequences, around 29% of them found once; the top ten carry under 15%. There are many counts of this clonotype. Its antigen remains unknown. The germline V gene encodes CDR1 SGHVS and CDR2 FNYEAQ. This CDR3 contains 17 residues. The V and J ends lost 5 bases and 1 base, in that order; junction bases with no gene match: 8. This TCR was sampled from a human donor in good health (CMV status not recorded). Some clones in this sample may be carry-over from other donors' samples. The specimen comprised cultured CD8+ T cells from PBMCs, sampled from culture after CMV antigen stimulation. This chain joins TRBV7-6 and TRBJ2-2, with 9 bases lining up with TRBD1. The CDR3 reads CASSATTGGQNTGELFF. The DNA for the CDR3 is TGTGCCAGCAGCGCGACGACAGGGGGGCAGAACACCGGGGAGCTGTTTTTT.